This TCR beta chain was found in a study of T-cell memory formation after mild COVID-19. The study's findings and limits: Mainly CM and EM harbored the contracting CD4+ clones; mainly EMRA harbored the CD8+ ones. CD4+ bias marked clones expanding day 15 to 37, unlike balanced contracting clones.

This clonotype was observed many times. Its antigen is not known. TCRdb reanalysed the 5' RACE reads using MiXCR and keeps one entry per CDR3 protein. This table has about 450,000 distinct CDR3 sequences, about 22% appearing once. The CDR3 spans 13 residues. The germline gives CDR1 SGHTA, CDR2 FQGTGA. The germline V and J ends were trimmed by 5 bases and 4 bases, with 9 bases remaining between them. The sample consisted of PBMCs or a T cell subset sorted from them (not recorded which). The TCR comes from an adult woman who had mild COVID-19 (a few samples of this study predate the infection). Cell type and time point are not known. The rearrangement uses TRBV7-3 and TRBJ2-1; weak D call: TRBD2 (6 bases). This chain's CDR3 is CASSVSGYNEQFF. The CDR3 DNA follows: TGTGCCAGCAGCGTTAGCGGTTACAATGAGCAGTTCTTC.